Below, 29 T cell receptor beta chains from the same sample are listed, as sequenced in a study of blood T cell repertoires in COVID-19. Some clones are missing from TCRdb's copy, which holds only in-frame ones; the method was immunoSEQ multiplex PCR. The table includes 130,000 to 150,000 clones, around 85% detected once. Sequencing was done on a sample of peripheral blood. These receptors all stem from a woman between 55 and 75 years old with COVID-19, enrolled during active disease.

CDR3 loop: CASSTTGTGLYGYTF. The CDR3 nucleotides are TGTGCCAGTAGTACTACCGGGACAGGGCTTTATGGCTACACCTTC. The chain couples TRBV19 to TRBJ1-2, with 9 bases identical to TRBD1. CDR3 length equals 15 residues. Looked up from germline, CDR1 is LNHDA and CDR2 is SQIVND (reference sequence). With V trimmed by 4 bases and J by 5 bases, 8 bases remained unmatched. The whole variable domain, filled in from reference TRBV19 and TRBJ1-2, reads DGGITQSPKYLFRKEGQNVTLSCEQNLNHDAMYWYRQDPGQGLRLIYYSQIVNDFQKGDIAEGYSVSREKKESFPLTVTSAQKNPTAFYLCASSTTGTGLYGYTFGSGTRLTVV.

This clone was found a few times. One junction end disagrees with the germline gene, perhaps due to a read error. The rearrangement uses TRBV2 and TRBJ1-1; D unresolved. Germline V gene sequence: CDR1 SNHLY, CDR2 FYNNEI. There are 13 residues in the CDR3. In nucleotides, the CDR3 is TGTGCCAGCAGTGACGTCGGACGGGGAAAGATTGGCTTT. Amino acid sequence: CASSDVGRGKIGF.

This clone was recorded a few times. The gene calls are TRBV27 and TRBJ1-2, with TRBD1 identical over 7 bases. The CDR3 covers 15 residues. Per the germline V gene, CDR1 is MNHEY and CDR2 is SMNVEV (reference sequence). Trimming at V came to 3 bases and at J to 4 bases, leaving 8 bases not matched to a gene. The CDR3, as DNA: TGTGCCAGCAGTTTTGGCAGGGGGATTAGCTATGGCTACACCTTC. It codes for CASSFGRGISYGYTF.

This rearrangement joins TRBV5-1 to TRBJ2-7; 7 bases are a match to TRBD1. This CDR3 contains 15 residues. The V gene's germline CDR1 is SGHRS and CDR2 YFSETQ. V was clipped by 4 bases and J by 4 bases; unmatched bases: 11. The CDR3 DNA reads as TGCGCCAGCAGCACTACCGGGACAGATACATACGAGCAGTACTTC. Encoded protein: CASSTTGTDTYEQYF.

V is TRBV19 and J is TRBJ2-1; the D gene is possibly TRBD2 (6 bases). The germline V and J ends were trimmed by 3 bases and 5 bases, with 17 bases remaining between them. The CDR3 sequence is 16 residues long. Germline V gene lookup returns CDR1 LNHDA and CDR2 SQIVND (reference sequence). The DNA of the CDR3 is TGTGCCAGTAGTATCGGTAGAGGAGGGTCCGACAATGAGCAGTTCTTC. It codes for CASSIGRGGSDNEQFF.

The chain carries TRBV7-2 and TRBJ1-5; D not resolved. V dropped 5 bases and J dropped 2 bases, with 13 bases sitting between them. Per germline, CDR1 SGHTA and CDR2 FQGNSA. The CDR3 consists of 15 residues. In DNA form, the CDR3 reads TGTGCCAGCAGCCCCTCGAGCGGGGGCAATCAGCCCCAGCATTTT. Protein product: CASSPSSGGNQPQHF.

The chain is built from TRBV2 and TRBJ1-4; D ambiguous. Germline V gene lookup returns CDR1 SNHLY and CDR2 FYNNEI. This CDR3 has 15 amino acids. Trimming removed 2 bases from V and 8 bases from J, with 15 bases in between. CDR3: CASSELLGGREKLFF. The CDR3 DNA reads TGTGCCAGCAGTGAACTGCTTGGCGGAAGAGAAAAACTGTTTTTT.

V usage is TRBV6-5 and J usage is TRBJ2-6; the match to TRBD1 covers 7 bases. Per the germline V gene, CDR1 is MNHEY and CDR2 is SVGAGI. The CDR3 runs 15 residues. The ends lost 5 bases at V and 4 bases at J; junction bases unmatched: 5. The CDR3 loop is CASSLRGSGANVLTF. Here the CDR3 DNA reads TGTGCCAGCAGTCTCAGGGGGTCCGGGGCCAACGTCCTGACTTTC.

This clone appeared a single time. The junction does not match germline at one end; this may be a read error. This rearrangement joins TRBV20-1 to TRBJ1-2; no firm D call. CDR1 DFQATT and CDR2 SNEGSKA come from the germline V gene (reference sequence). The CDR3 totals 9 residues. CDR3 loop: CSASRSGLF. Here the CDR3 DNA reads TGCAGTGCTAGTAGGTCGGGTCTCTTC.

The chain uses TRBV6-1 and TRBJ2-1; D perhaps matches TRBD1 (5 bases). V gave up 3 bases and J gave up 3 bases, with 15 bases separating them. The CDR3 length is 16 residues. Per germline, CDR1 MNHNS and CDR2 SASEGT. The chain's CDR3 is CASSDRESTIYNEQFF. CDR3 DNA sequence: TGTGCCAGCAGTGACAGGGAATCGACCATCTACAATGAGCAGTTCTTC.

This sequence joins TRBV28 and TRBJ2-3; TRBD1 aligns across 7 bases. There are 15 residues in the CDR3. Germline CDR1 and CDR2: MDHEN and SYDVKM. V was clipped by 3 bases and J by 8 bases; unmatched bases: 11. In nucleotides, the CDR3 is TGTGCCAGCAGTTTCGAGGGGGCCTTGGGGGTTACGCAGTATTTT. This gives the protein CASSFEGALGVTQYF. The full variable domain, in which reference TRBV28 and TRBJ2-3 provide the parts outside the CDR3, is DVKVTQSSRYLVKRTGEKVFLECVQDMDHENMFWYRQDPGLGLRLIYFSYDVKMKEKGDIPEGYSVSREKKERFSLILESASTNQTSMYLCASSFEGALGVTQYFGPGTRLTVL.

This clone was picked up one time. The chain links TRBV19 to TRBJ1-1; TRBD1 is a possible D gene (5 bases). Germline CDR1 LNHDA, CDR2 SQIVND (reference sequence). The CDR3 runs 13 residues. The V end was cut by 11 bases, the J end by 2 bases, with 15 bases between. CDR3 sequence reads: CAGAQDSNTEAFF. CDR3 coding DNA: TGTGCCGGGGCACAGGATAGCAACACTGAAGCTTTCTTT.

The gene calls are TRBV18 and TRBJ1-2; 8 positions match TRBD1. CDR3 length: 17 amino acids. Germline-derived CDR1 and CDR2 are KGHSH and LQKENI. With V trimmed by 3 bases and J by 1 base, 10 bases remained unmatched. The CDR3: CASSPQEDRDHNYGYTF. CDR3 sequence (DNA): TGTGCCAGCTCACCTCAGGAGGACAGGGATCATAACTATGGCTACACCTTC.

The V gene is TRBV5-1, the J gene TRBJ2-5; 10 nucleotides agree with TRBD1. After removal of 4 bases from V and 5 bases from J, the junction contained 8 bases not matched to a gene. The CDR3 loop spans 15 amino acids. The V gene's germline CDR1 is SGHRS and CDR2 YFSETQ. The CDR3 sequence is CASSTGQGPGETQYF. In DNA form, the CDR3 reads TGCGCCAGCAGCACGGGACAGGGGCCAGGTGAGACCCAGTACTTC.

V usage is TRBV5-5 and J usage is TRBJ1-6; weak D call: TRBD1 (5 bases). This CDR3 is built from 13 residues. From germline, CDR1 is SGHKS and CDR2 YYEKEE (reference sequence). V lost 2 bases and J 8 bases, leaving 8 bases between the germline ends. The CDR3 region has the DNA TGTGCCAGCAGCTTCCAGGGTGATTCACCCCTCCACTTT. Translating it yields CASSFQGDSPLHF.

J is TRBJ1-3 and V is TRBV5-1; a weak D match, TRBD1 (6 bases). The CDR3 covers 15 residues. With 4 bases removed from V and 0 bases from J, the gap between germline ends came to 11 bases. CDR1 SGHRS and CDR2 YFSETQ come from the germline V gene. The CDR3 region is CASSPGQSSGNTIYF. The CDR3 bases are TGCGCCAGCAGCCCCGGACAGAGCTCTGGAAACACCATATATTTT.

The chain is built from TRBV5-4 and TRBJ1-2; TRBD1 is a possible D gene (6 bases). V was trimmed by 4 bases and J by 5 bases, leaving 18 bases between them. The germline V gene has CDR1 SGHNT and CDR2 YYREEE (reference sequence). The CDR3 is 15 residues long. The DNA of the CDR3 is TGTGCCAGCAGCCCAGGGGATGTTGGAAGATATGGCTACACCTTC. Translated, it gives CASSPGDVGRYGYTF.

The V gene is TRBV11-3, the J gene TRBJ1-1; D gene uncertain. Germline V CDR1 and CDR2: SGHNT, YENEEA. The CDR3 runs to 14 residues. V shed 0 bases and J shed 1 base, with 6 bases lying between them. DNA for the CDR3: TGTGCCAGCAGCTTAGAGGGGAGGAACACTGAAGCTTTCTTT. This translates into CASSLEGRNTEAFF.

V is TRBV4-3 and J is TRBJ1-1, with D perhaps matching TRBD1 (6 bases). V lost 1 base to trimming and J lost 1 base, with 7 bases between them. The CDR3 is 14 amino acids. CDR1 and CDR2 from the germline V gene are LGHNA and YSLEER. The CDR3 DNA sequence: TGCGCCAGCAGCCAAGGGACAGAGAACACTGAAGCTTTCTTT. Its protein is CASSQGTENTEAFF.

Only one count was recorded for this clone. V is TRBV5-6 and J is TRBJ1-1; TRBD1 might be the D (5 bases). This CDR3 has 13 residues. The V end was cut by 5 bases, the J end by 4 bases, with 12 bases between. Germline-derived CDR1 and CDR2 are SGHDT and YYEEEE. CDR3 sequence: CASRVGRGTEAFF. The CDR3, as DNA: TGTGCCAGCAGGGTGGGGCGGGGCACTGAAGCTTTCTTT.

This rearrangement joins TRBV4-1 to TRBJ2-4, with 10 positions matching TRBD2. Germline V gene data show CDR1 as MGHRA and CDR2 as YSYEKL. The CDR3 is made up of 16 amino acids. V shed 0 bases and J 7 bases; nucleotides not matched to a gene: 6. The CDR3 nucleotides read TGCGCCAGCAGCCAAGACCGAGCGGGGGGGCGGAACATTCAGTACTTC. Encoded protein: CASSQDRAGGRNIQYF.

Here the CDR3 reads CASSYQAGHTDTQYF. The CDR3 DNA reads TGTGCCAGCAGTTATCAGGCGGGGCACACAGATACGCAGTATTTT. The chain couples TRBV6-5 to TRBJ2-3; D is perhaps TRBD2 (6 bases). This CDR3 spans 15 amino acids. V lost 3 bases and J lost 2, with 12 bases in between. CDR1 MNHEY and CDR2 SVGAGI come from the germline V gene.

The chain uses TRBV14 and TRBJ1-2, with D unclear. CDR1 and CDR2 from the germline V gene are SGHDN and FVKESK. Trimming left V 1 base short and J 0 bases short, with 12 bases between. The CDR3 is 16 amino acids. Here the CDR3 DNA reads TGTGCCAGCAGCCAAGTCATTCGGAGACCTAACTATGGCTACACCTTC. Translation: CASSQVIRRPNYGYTF.

J is TRBJ1-1 and V is TRBV9, with D unclear. The CDR3 covers 13 residues. Germline V gives CDR1 SGDLS, CDR2 YYNGEE. V lost 4 bases to trimming and J lost 3 bases, with 10 bases between them. CDR3 sequence reads: CASSTLSDTEAFF. The CDR3 coding sequence is TGTGCCAGCAGCACCCTCTCGGACACTGAAGCTTTCTTT.

The rearrangement uses TRBV3-1 (or the pseudogene TRBV3-2) and TRBJ2-7; 8 bases map to TRBD2. Trimming cost V 5 bases and J 0 bases; bases outside gene matches: 3. CDR3 length equals 14 residues. The germline gives CDR1 LGHDT, CDR2 YNNKEL (reference sequence). The CDR3 loop reads CASSVSGASYEQYF. The DNA of the CDR3 is TGTGCCAGCAGCGTTAGCGGGGCCTCCTACGAGCAGTACTTC.

V is TRBV5-4 and J is TRBJ1-1; 9 nucleotides match TRBD1. Looked up from germline, CDR1 is SGHNT and CDR2 is YYREEE (reference sequence). Trimming cost V 4 bases and J 6 bases; bases outside gene matches: 7. This CDR3 is 14 amino acids long. The CDR3 coding sequence is TGTGCCAGCAGCCACGGACAGGGGACCGCTGAAGCTTTCTTT. It codes for CASSHGQGTAEAFF.

The rearrangement joins TRBV29-1 to TRBJ2-5, with D tentatively TRBD2 (5 bases). Trimming took off 3 bases at V and 2 bases at J, with 10 bases between the two ends. Germline CDR1 is SQVTM and CDR2 is ANQGSEA. This CDR3 has 13 amino acids. CDR3 protein: CSVERVQQETQYF. The CDR3 region has the DNA TGCAGCGTTGAGAGGGTTCAGCAAGAGACCCAGTACTTC.

This sequence joins TRBV19 and TRBJ2-7; 7 nucleotides agree with TRBD1. There are 13 residues in the CDR3. Germline lookup yields CDR1 LNHDA and CDR2 SQIVND (reference sequence). The J segment lost 3 bases and the V segment lost 7 bases, leaving 6 bases of the junction unmatched. CDR3 sequence reads: CASTRGGGYEQYF. In nucleotides, the CDR3 is TGTGCCAGTACCCGAGGGGGCGGCTACGAGCAGTACTTC.

The rearrangement links TRBV10-3 to TRBJ1-1, with D perhaps matching TRBD1 (6 bases). Trimming removed 6 bases at V and 5 bases at J, with 22 bases between. The CDR3 is 16 amino acids. Germline V gene lookup returns CDR1 ENHRY and CDR2 SYGVKD. As DNA, the CDR3 is TGTGCCATCAGCCATACCCGAGGTGGGGGCGGAACTGAAGCTTTCTTT. This translates into CAISHTRGGGGTEAFF.